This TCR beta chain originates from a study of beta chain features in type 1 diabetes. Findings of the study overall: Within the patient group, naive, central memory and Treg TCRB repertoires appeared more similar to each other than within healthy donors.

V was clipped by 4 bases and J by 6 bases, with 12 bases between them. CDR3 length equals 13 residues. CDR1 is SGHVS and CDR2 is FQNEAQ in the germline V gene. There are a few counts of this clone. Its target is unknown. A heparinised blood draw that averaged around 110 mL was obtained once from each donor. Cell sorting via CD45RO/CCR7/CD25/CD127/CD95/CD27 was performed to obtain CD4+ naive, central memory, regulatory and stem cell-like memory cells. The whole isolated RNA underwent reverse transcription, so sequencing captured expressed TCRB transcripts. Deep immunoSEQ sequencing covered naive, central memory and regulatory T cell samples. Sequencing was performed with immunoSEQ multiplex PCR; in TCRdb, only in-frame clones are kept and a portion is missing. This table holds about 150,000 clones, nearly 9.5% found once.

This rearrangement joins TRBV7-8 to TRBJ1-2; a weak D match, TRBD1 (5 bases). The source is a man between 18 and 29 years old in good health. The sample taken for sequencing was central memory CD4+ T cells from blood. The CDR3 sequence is CASSSAGWDGYTF. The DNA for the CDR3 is TGTGCCAGCAGCTCCGCAGGGTGGGATGGCTACACCTTC.